The source of this TCR beta chain is a study of shared clonotypes between healthy human individuals. On the study more broadly: Each donor's CD8 memory used one plate, CD8 naive two, each CD4 subset three.

CDR3 length: 14 amino acids. Germline V CDR1 and CDR2: MNHNY, SVGAGI (reference sequence). Trimming took off 0 bases at V and 1 base at J, with 7 bases between the two ends. Remarks on this clone: Other nucleotide sequences in the sample specify the same CDR3.

Terminally differentiated effector memory CD45RA+ cells were excluded by CCR7 positive selection of CD45RO-negative cells. The protocol was immunoSEQ multiplex PCR, while the TCRdb copy is restricted to in-frame clones and leaves out a portion. The table lists about 1,900,000 clones, about 95% of them singletons, with less than 1.5% in the top ten. J is TRBJ2-7 and V is TRBV6-6; D may be TRBD1 (6 bases). Sequencing was performed on naive CD8+ T cells sorted from blood. This sequence was found in a man between 18 and 35 years old in good health. The CDR3 spells CASSYSGASYEQYF. The CDR3 nucleotides are TGTGCCAGCAGTTACTCGGGGGCATCCTACGAGCAGTACTTC.